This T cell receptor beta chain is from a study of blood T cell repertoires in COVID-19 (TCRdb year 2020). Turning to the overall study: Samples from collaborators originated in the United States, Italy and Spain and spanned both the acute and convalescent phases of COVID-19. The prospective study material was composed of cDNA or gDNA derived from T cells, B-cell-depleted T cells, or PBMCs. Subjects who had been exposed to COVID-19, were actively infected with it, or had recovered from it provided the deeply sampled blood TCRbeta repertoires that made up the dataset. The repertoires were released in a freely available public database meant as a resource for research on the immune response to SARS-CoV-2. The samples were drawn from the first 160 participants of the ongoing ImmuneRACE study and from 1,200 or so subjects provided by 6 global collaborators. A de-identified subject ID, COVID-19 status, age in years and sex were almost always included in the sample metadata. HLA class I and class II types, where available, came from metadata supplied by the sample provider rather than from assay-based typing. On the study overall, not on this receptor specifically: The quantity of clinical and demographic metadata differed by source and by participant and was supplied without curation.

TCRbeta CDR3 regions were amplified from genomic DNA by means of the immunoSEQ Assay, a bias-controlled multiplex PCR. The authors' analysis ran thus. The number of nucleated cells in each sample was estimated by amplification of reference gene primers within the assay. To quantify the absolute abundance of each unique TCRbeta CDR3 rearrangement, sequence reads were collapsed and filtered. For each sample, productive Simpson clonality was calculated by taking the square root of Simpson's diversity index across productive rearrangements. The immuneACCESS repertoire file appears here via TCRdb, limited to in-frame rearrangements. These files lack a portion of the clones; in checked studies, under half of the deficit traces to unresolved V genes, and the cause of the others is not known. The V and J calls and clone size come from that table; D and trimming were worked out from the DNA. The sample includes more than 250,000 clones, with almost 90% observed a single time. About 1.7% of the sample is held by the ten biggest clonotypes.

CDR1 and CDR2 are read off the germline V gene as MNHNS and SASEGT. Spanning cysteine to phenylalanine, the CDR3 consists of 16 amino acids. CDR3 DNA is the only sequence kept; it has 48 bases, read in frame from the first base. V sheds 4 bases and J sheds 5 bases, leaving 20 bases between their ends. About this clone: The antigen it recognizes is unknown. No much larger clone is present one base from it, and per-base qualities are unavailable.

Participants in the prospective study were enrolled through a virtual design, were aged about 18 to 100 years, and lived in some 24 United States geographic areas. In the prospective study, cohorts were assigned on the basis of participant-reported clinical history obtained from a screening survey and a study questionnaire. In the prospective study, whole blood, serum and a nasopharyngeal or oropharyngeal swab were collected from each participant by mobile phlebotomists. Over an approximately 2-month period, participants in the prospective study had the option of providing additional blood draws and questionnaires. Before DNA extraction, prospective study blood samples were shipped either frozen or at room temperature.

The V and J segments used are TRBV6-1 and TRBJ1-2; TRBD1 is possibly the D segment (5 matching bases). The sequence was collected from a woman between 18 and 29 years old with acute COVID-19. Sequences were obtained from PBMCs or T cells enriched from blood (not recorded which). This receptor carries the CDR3 CASSAQRQSQWYGYTF. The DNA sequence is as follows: TGTGCCAGCAGTGCCCAAAGACAGTCCCAATGGTATGGCTACACCTTC.